This T cell receptor beta chain was recorded in a study of blood T cell repertoires in COVID-19. Study-level background: COVID-19 samples from acute and convalescent phases originated in the United States, Italy and Spain. PBMCs, B-cell-depleted T cells, or T cells were the source of the cDNA or gDNA that made up the material.

The CDR3 sequence is 12 residues long. Germline V gives CDR1 GTSNPN, CDR2 SVGIG (reference sequence). V was pared by 3 bases and J by 5 bases, with 4 bases of the junction left unmatched. Per the original data handling: Reference gene primer amplification yielded estimated nucleated cell counts. Sequenced by immunoSEQ multiplex PCR; TCRdb stores in-frame clones only, minus some. That table supplies the V and J calls and clone size; D and trimming were determined from the DNA. The sample records about 300,000 clones, roughly 90% being singletons. In this sample, this clone turned up a few times. This sequence joins TRBV30 and TRBJ2-7; 7 positions agree with TRBD1. The clonotype originates from a man younger than 30 who had recovered from COVID-19. Source material: peripheral blood. CDR3 sequence: CAWSKDRDEQYF. The CDR3 nucleotides are TGTGCCTGGAGCAAAGACAGGGACGAGCAGTACTTC.